The 23 T cell receptor beta chains reported below all come from one sample, sequenced in a study of early T cells in non-severe SARS-CoV-2 infection. TCRdb ran MiXCR on the 5' RACE reads and lists one entry per CDR3 protein. The table records more than 95,000 distinct CDR3 sequences, more than 13% of them present only once. Sample: whole blood. The receptors come from an adult who was a healthcare worker with PCR-confirmed SARS-CoV-2 infection or an uninfected control (not recorded which).

This clonotype has more than one count but fewer than ten. In nucleotides, the CDR3 is TGTGCCATCAGTGAAAGGGGAAGGTCGGACATTCAGTACTTC. This encodes CAISERGRSDIQYF. The V call is TRBV10-3, the J call TRBJ2-4, with D tentatively TRBD1 (5 bases). The length of the CDR3 is 14 residues. Germline V gene lookup returns CDR1 ENHRY and CDR2 SYGVKD. V was shortened by 3 bases and J by 8 bases, with 14 bases between the two germline ends.

The V and J genes are TRBV5-1 and TRBJ2-1, with D tentatively TRBD2 (7 bases). The CDR3 contains 15 residues. Germline-derived CDR1 and CDR2 are SGHRS and YFSETQ. Trimming removed 2 bases at V and 2 bases at J, with 11 bases between. CDR3 protein: CASSLGGAPYNEQFF. The DNA for the CDR3 is TGCGCCAGCAGCTTAGGGGGGGCCCCCTACAATGAGCAGTTCTTC.

This clonotype came up a few times. This chain joins TRBV18 and TRBJ2-3, with D unresolved. The CDR3 is 15 residues long. Trimming removed 5 bases at V and 0 bases at J, with 12 bases between. Germline V gives CDR1 KGHSH, CDR2 LQKENI. The CDR3: CASSSLASSTDTQYF. The DNA for the CDR3 is TGTGCCAGCTCATCGTTGGCGTCTAGCACAGATACGCAGTATTTT.

The chain has TRBV2 and TRBJ1-1, with D uncertain. The germline V and J ends were trimmed by 0 bases and 2 bases, with 7 bases remaining between them. The CDR3 length is 14 residues. The V gene's germline CDR1 is SNHLY and CDR2 FYNNEI. The CDR3 region is CASSEAGYNTEAFF. The CDR3 region has the DNA TGTGCCAGCAGTGAAGCAGGTTATAACACTGAAGCTTTCTTT.

This clonotype showed up just a few times. This rearrangement joins TRBV24-1 to TRBJ1-2; the D is unclear. CDR3 size: 14 residues. From germline, CDR1 is KGHDR and CDR2 SFDVKD. Between the trimmed V and J ends, which lost 3 bases and 2 bases, there was a span of 9 bases. CDR3 nucleotide sequence: TGTGCCACCAGTGATATACATAGGAACTATGGCTACACCTTC. Amino acid sequence: CATSDIHRNYGYTF.

The chain is built from TRBV2 and TRBJ2-3; 8 positions agree with TRBD2. The CDR3 extends over 14 amino acids. The germline V gene has CDR1 SNHLY and CDR2 FYNNEI. With V trimmed by 7 bases and J by 8 bases, 11 bases remained unmatched. The CDR3 bases are TGTGCCAGCACCAGCGGGGGAGCGGGGACTACGCAGTATTTT. It codes for CASTSGGAGTTQYF. Looking up the rest from reference TRBV2 and TRBJ2-3 gives the full variable domain: EPEVTQTPSHQVTQMGQEVILRCVPISNHLYFYWYRQILGQKVEFLVSFYNNEISEKSEIFDDQFSVERPDGSNFTLKIRSTKLEDSAMYFCASTSGGAGTTQYFGPGTRLTVL.

The sample holds many counts of this clonotype. The V gene is TRBV10-3, the J gene TRBJ1-1, with TRBD1 matching over 7 bases. This CDR3 has 15 residues. Germline lookup yields CDR1 ENHRY and CDR2 SYGVKD. V lost 8 bases and J lost 2; bases outside the gene matches: 11. CDR3 DNA: TGTGCCATCGTAAGGGACAGCAGATTTAACACTGAAGCTTTCTTT. Its protein is CAIVRDSRFNTEAFF.

The sample holds a few counts of this clonotype. This chain joins TRBV5-1 and TRBJ2-1, with 7 bases identical to TRBD2. The CDR3 covers 14 residues. J was trimmed by 4 bases and V by 1 base; bases with no gene match: 2. The germline gives CDR1 SGHRS, CDR2 YFSETQ. CDR3 in DNA: TGCGCCAGCAGCTTGAGGCGGGGGTACAATGAGCAGTTCTTC. This codes for CASSLRRGYNEQFF.

The chain combines TRBV18 with TRBJ1-1; no clear D. The ends were cut back, 4 bases at V and 5 bases at J, with 11 bases in the middle. Germline CDR1 is KGHSH and CDR2 is LQKENI. This CDR3 has 13 residues. Written as DNA, the CDR3 is TGTGCCAGCTCACTCCTCGATGGGACTGAAGCTTTCTTT. The encoded protein is CASSLLDGTEAFF.

In its sample, this clonotype was seen a few times. The chain carries TRBV4-1 and TRBJ2-7, with 8 bases identical to TRBD2. Losses at the gene ends were 1 base for V and 4 bases for J; bases not matched to a gene: 6. The germline V gene encodes CDR1 MGHRA and CDR2 YSYEKL. CDR3 length: 15 amino acids. Written as DNA, the CDR3 is TGCGCCAGCAGCCAAGCGACTAGCGTTCCATACGAGCAGTACTTC. It translates to CASSQATSVPYEQYF.

This clonotype was found a few times. The rearrangement uses TRBV11-3 and TRBJ2-3; D is perhaps TRBD1 or TRBD2 (5 bases each). This CDR3 region has 12 residues. The germline gives CDR1 SGHNT, CDR2 YENEEA. The V end was cut by 6 bases, the J end by 5 bases, with 9 bases between. CDR3 in DNA: TGTGCCAGCAGGGGACCGGGAGATACGCAGTATTTT. The encoded protein is CASRGPGDTQYF.

This clonotype was seen more than once but under ten times. The chain links TRBV12-5 to TRBJ2-7; the D gene could be TRBD1 or TRBD2 (5 bases each). Germline V lookup: CDR1 LGHNT, CDR2 FRNRAP. Trimming stripped 5 bases from V and 0 bases from J, with 14 bases between. This CDR3 is 15 amino acids long. CDR3 nucleotide sequence: TGTGCTAGTGGTCCCGGGGCGCTCCACTCCTACGAGCAGTACTTC. Amino acid sequence: CASGPGALHSYEQYF.

The V and J genes are TRBV15 and TRBJ1-2; perhaps TRBD1 as D (5 bases). The CDR3 spans 14 residues. Germline lookup yields CDR1 LNHNV and CDR2 YYDKDF (reference sequence). Trimming removed 6 bases at V and 2 bases at J, with 13 bases between. Here the CDR3 DNA reads TGTGCCACCAGTCCAGGGAATGAGAACTATGGCTACACCTTC. It codes for CATSPGNENYGYTF.

This clonotype occurred a few times. The V and J genes are TRBV12-3 or TRBV12-4 and TRBJ1-5, with D tentatively TRBD1 (6 bases). The ends were cut back, 2 bases at V and 0 bases at J, with 14 bases in the middle. The CDR3 is 17 amino acids. CDR3 nucleotide sequence: TGTGCCAGCAGTTTAAGGACAGATCACTATAGCAATCAGCCCCAGCATTTT. Protein product: CASSLRTDHYSNQPQHF.

CDR3 sequence reads: CSASIERSTDTQYF. The CDR3 nucleotides read TGCAGTGCTAGTATAGAGCGGAGCACAGATACGCAGTATTTT. This sequence joins TRBV20-1 and TRBJ2-3, with a weak D call TRBD2 (5 bases). The CDR3 extends over 14 amino acids. Germline V gene sequence: CDR1 DFQATT, CDR2 SNEGSKA (reference sequence). The V end lost 3 bases, the J end lost 0 bases, and 10 bases lay between the germline ends.

This clonotype was counted a few times. The gene calls are TRBV29-1 and TRBJ2-1; D not certain. Germline assignment: CDR1 SQVTM and CDR2 ANQGSEA. V shed 2 bases and J shed 12 bases, with 8 bases lying between them. The CDR3 is 10 residues long. CDR3 sequence reads: CSVEPDGQFF. The DNA of the CDR3 is TGCAGCGTTGAACCGGACGGGCAGTTCTTC.

This clonotype showed up just a few times. The rearrangement joins TRBV12-3 or TRBV12-4 to TRBJ2-7; 8 bases are shared with TRBD1. The CDR3 is made up of 14 amino acids. With 6 bases clipped from V and 6 bases from J, the junction kept 10 bases outside the gene matches. The CDR3 DNA follows: TGTGCCAGCAGGCGCCGCCGGGACAGGAGCGAGCAGTACTTC. Translating it yields CASRRRRDRSEQYF.

This chain uses TRBV2 with TRBJ2-1; weak D call: TRBD2 (6 bases). Germline-derived CDR1 and CDR2 are SNHLY and FYNNEI. Deletions cut 8 bases from V and 8 bases from J, with 22 bases between. CDR3 size: 15 residues. This CDR3 is CASGRGPPGIYEQFF. The CDR3 DNA sequence: TGTGCCAGCGGGCGGGGCCCTCCGGGAATCTATGAGCAGTTCTTC.

The chain carries TRBV5-1 and TRBJ2-1; D perhaps matches TRBD2 (6 bases). CDR3 length: 15 residues. V gave up 0 bases and J gave up 0 bases, with 7 bases separating them. Germline lookup yields CDR1 SGHRS and CDR2 YFSETQ. This CDR3 is CASSLAGVSYNEQFF. The CDR3 DNA reads as TGCGCCAGCAGCTTGGCGGGGGTCTCCTACAATGAGCAGTTCTTC.

About this clonotype itself: One junction end does not reproduce the germline sequence, and a read error may be involved. This chain links TRBV9 with TRBJ1-6; D may be TRBD1 (6 bases). CDR1 and CDR2 (germline): SGDLS, YYNGEE. The CDR3 has 15 residues. The CDR3, as DNA: TGTGCCAGCAGCGTAGGGGGGCACCAGAATTCACTCCTCCACTTT. It is translated as CASSVGGHQNSLLHF.

In regard to this clonotype: One end of the junction is discordant with germline, which a read error may explain. The chain recombines TRBV10-3 with TRBJ2-3; 8 bases align to TRBD2. The germline V gene has CDR1 ENHRY and CDR2 SYGVKD. CDR3 size: 13 residues. DNA of the CDR3: TGTGCCACCTCCACTAGCGGCACAGATACACAGTATTTT. This codes for CATSTSGTDTQYF.

This sequence joins TRBV12-3 or TRBV12-4 and TRBJ2-6; D is possibly TRBD1 or TRBD2 (5 bases each). The CDR3 has 15 amino acids. V lost 4 bases and J 2 bases, leaving 9 bases between the germline ends. CDR3: CASSWGTPGANVLTF. CDR3 nucleotides: TGTGCCAGCAGTTGGGGGACGCCTGGGGCCAACGTCCTGACTTTC.

This clonotype occurred a few times. The chain recombines TRBV5-1 with TRBJ1-1, with D possibly TRBD1 on 6 matching bases. Germline CDR1 is SGHRS and CDR2 is YFSETQ. CDR3 size: 14 residues. Trimming removed 4 bases from V and 1 base from J, with 11 bases in between. As DNA, the CDR3 is TGCGCCAGCAGCCCCCGGACAGCGAACACTGAAGCTTTCTTT. The encoded protein is CASSPRTANTEAFF.